This T cell receptor beta chain stems from a study of response to subunit inactivated influenza vaccine. The study's findings and limits: Authors suggested seasonal influenza vaccinations each recruit few new T cells.

TCRdb reprocessed the RT-PCR reads with MiXCR, giving one entry per CDR3 protein. Among more than 150,000 distinct CDR3 sequences, around 9% were seen once, and the ten largest hold 9.5% to 13%. This clonotype was picked up many times. Its cognate antigen is unknown. The length of the CDR3 is 17 residues. Germline lookup yields CDR1 MNHEY and CDR2 SVGAGI. Germline trimming cut 0 bases from V and 0 bases from J; bases unmatched to any gene: 3. This receptor was obtained from a man in his forties or fifties who received an inactivated influenza vaccine. The source material was non-naive T cells sorted from PBMCs, sampled on the day of vaccination. This sequence joins TRBV6-5 and TRBJ1-5, with 9 bases matching TRBD1. This CDR3 reads CASSYSYRGLSNQPQHF. The CDR3 region has the DNA TGTGCCAGCAGTTACTCGTACAGGGGGCTTAGCAATCAGCCCCAGCATTTT.